One sample yielded the 32 T cell receptor beta chains listed below, sequenced in a study of blood T cell repertoires in COVID-19. Only in-frame clones appear in the TCRdb table, and some are missing; sequencing was by immunoSEQ multiplex PCR. Of approximately 220,000 clones in the sample, 90% are singletons; the top ten hold less than 15%. Sequenced sample: PBMCs or T cells enriched from blood (not recorded which). These receptor sequences come from a man under 40 who had been exposed to COVID-19.

This clone has a single count. This chain links TRBV7-2 with TRBJ2-5; TRBD1 is a possible D gene (5 bases). V lost 5 bases, J lost 0 bases, and 19 bases lay in between. The CDR3 runs 17 residues. Germline assignment: CDR1 SGHTA and CDR2 FQGNSA. The CDR3 reads CASSPQVYGEHQETQYF. CDR3 bases: TGTGCCAGCAGCCCACAGGTATACGGCGAACACCAAGAGACCCAGTACTTC.

The chain recombines TRBV18 with TRBJ2-5; TRBD1 matches 9 bases. Looked up from germline, CDR1 is KGHSH and CDR2 is LQKENI. This CDR3 has 16 residues. Unmatched junction bases numbered 7, after V lost 3 bases and J lost 2 bases. CDR3 nucleotide sequence: TGTGCCAGCTCACCCTCCGGGACAGGGAGGCAAGAGACCCAGTACTTC. Translation: CASSPSGTGRQETQYF.

This clone was detected only once. The chain is built from TRBV10-3 and TRBJ2-3, with 7 bases lining up with TRBD1. CDR1 is ENHRY, CDR2 SYGVKD, per germline. Losses at the gene ends were 5 bases for V and 2 bases for J; bases not matched to a gene: 4. CDR3 length: 14 amino acids. For the CDR3, the DNA is TGTGCCATCAGTAGTGGGACAGACACAGATACGCAGTATTTT. Amino acids: CAISSGTDTDTQYF.

The genes are TRBV11-1 and TRBJ1-2; 7 bases agree with TRBD1. The CDR3 is made up of 16 amino acids. Unmatched junction bases numbered 10, after V lost 6 bases and J lost 0 bases. Germline V gene sequence: CDR1 SGHAT, CDR2 FQDESV (reference sequence). The CDR3 DNA reads TGTGCCAGCAGTCAACAGGGGACCCCAGCTAACTATGGCTACACCTTC. This translates into CASSQQGTPANYGYTF.

The CDR3: CASSSVGGSGNTIYF. The CDR3 DNA reads as TGTGCCAGCAGCTCCGTGGGAGGCTCTGGAAACACCATATATTTT. The rearrangement joins TRBV7-2 to TRBJ1-3; D remains unclear. Germline V lookup: CDR1 SGHTA, CDR2 FQGNSA. The germline V and J ends were trimmed by 4 bases and 0 bases, with 10 bases remaining between them. This CDR3 comprises 15 residues. Filled out from reference TRBV7-2 and TRBJ1-3, the complete variable domain reads GAGVSQSPSNKVTEKGKDVELRCDPISGHTALYWYRQSLGQGLEFLIYFQGNSAPDKSGLPSDRFSAERTGGSVSTLTIQRTQQEDSAVYLCASSSVGGSGNTIYFGEGSWLTVV.

The rearrangement joins TRBV13 to TRBJ2-7; perhaps TRBD2 as D (5 bases). This CDR3 has 15 residues. Trimming took 1 base from V and 7 from J, leaving 17 bases between them. In germline, CDR1 is PRHDT, CDR2 FYEKMQ (reference sequence). The DNA for the CDR3 is TGTGCCAGCAGCTTAGACGGCAGTCCCCGGGAAGAGCAGTACTTC. Translated, it gives CASSLDGSPREEQYF. The full variable domain, completed using reference TRBV13 and TRBJ2-7, is AAGVIQSPRHLIKEKRETATLKCYPIPRHDTVYWYQQGPGQDPQFLISFYEKMQSDKGSIPDRFSAQQFSDYHSELNMSSLELGDSALYFCASSLDGSPREEQYFGPGTRLTVT.

The chain couples TRBV19 to TRBJ1-1, with 8 bases matching TRBD1. The CDR3 is made up of 17 amino acids. J gave up 5 bases and V 3 bases, and 14 bases lay outside the gene matches. Germline V CDR1 and CDR2: LNHDA, SQIVND (reference sequence). The DNA for the CDR3 is TGTGCCAGTAGTATCCACCCTCTTGACAGGGGCGGGACTGAAGCTTTCTTT. Translation gives CASSIHPLDRGGTEAFF.

This clone has only a few counts. One end of the junction does not line up with germline, which may come from a read error. The gene calls are TRBV4-2 and TRBJ2-1, with 9 bases identical to TRBD1. There are 17 residues in the CDR3. The V gene's germline CDR1 is LGHNA and CDR2 YNFKEQ. As DNA, the CDR3 is TGTGCCAGCAGCAAAGAGCGCCGGGACAGGGCTTACAATGAGCAGTTCTTC. It encodes CASSKERRDRAYNEQFF.

This sequence joins TRBV2 and TRBJ1-1; 9 positions match TRBD1. The CDR3 has 14 residues. V lost 6 bases to trimming and J lost 4 bases; unmatched junction nucleotides: 6. The germline V gene encodes CDR1 SNHLY and CDR2 FYNNEI. The CDR3 DNA sequence: TGTGCCAGCAGAAGGACAGGGGATTCCACTGAAGCTTTCTTT. As protein: CASRRTGDSTEAFF.

This clone is a singleton in its sample. The V and J genes are TRBV7-7 and TRBJ2-1; 10 bases line up with TRBD2. There are 14 residues in the CDR3. CDR1 is SSHAT, CDR2 FNYEAQ, per germline (reference sequence). Trimming cost V 0 bases and J 10 bases; bases outside gene matches: 3. CDR3 sequence reads: CASSLASGGVEQFF. CDR3 nucleotide sequence: TGTGCCAGCAGCTTAGCCAGCGGGGGGGTCGAGCAGTTCTTC.

This clone showed up just once. V gene TRBV6-1 combines with J gene TRBJ1-3, with D possibly matching TRBD1 (5 bases). The CDR3 is made up of 15 amino acids. Germline V gene data show CDR1 as MNHNS and CDR2 as SASEGT. Trimming removed 2 bases at V and 4 bases at J, with 12 bases between. Here the CDR3 reads CASSERAGLGNTIYF. The CDR3 DNA reads TGTGCCAGCAGTGAACGGGCAGGGTTAGGAAACACCATATATTTT.

The chain is built from TRBV5-1 and TRBJ2-3; TRBD1 might be the D (5 bases). V lost 9 bases, J lost 0 bases, and 14 bases lay in between. Germline lookup yields CDR1 SGHRS and CDR2 YFSETQ. The CDR3 runs 14 residues. The CDR3 DNA is TGCGCCACCGCTGTCCAGGGCAGCACAGATACGCAGTATTTT. This gives the protein CATAVQGSTDTQYF.

This clone was counted at least ten times. This chain connects TRBV7-9 to TRBJ2-5, with 8 bases lining up with TRBD1. The ends lost 6 bases at V and 1 base at J; junction bases unmatched: 7. The germline V gene encodes CDR1 SEHNR and CDR2 FQNEAQ (reference sequence). CDR3 length equals 15 residues. The CDR3 DNA reads as TGTGCCAGCAGAGGACAGGGAGAGGGCCAAGAGACCCAGTACTTC. Its translation: CASRGQGEGQETQYF.

As DNA, the CDR3 is TGCGCCAGCGTATCCACAGGGGCGGGAGGTGAGACCCAGTACTTC. This codes for CASVSTGAGGETQYF. The chain joins TRBV5-1 to TRBJ2-5; tentative D call: TRBD2 (8 bases). Germline CDR1 reads SGHRS; CDR2 reads YFSETQ. The CDR3 loop spans 15 amino acids. V was clipped by 7 bases and J by 5 bases, with 21 bases between them.

This chain connects TRBV24-1 to TRBJ2-7; possibly TRBD2 for D (5 bases). The CDR3 totals 11 residues. Germline V lookup: CDR1 KGHDR, CDR2 SFDVKD. Trimming stripped 5 bases from V and 7 bases from J, with 8 bases between. The CDR3 DNA sequence: TGTGCCACCAGTGCCGGAGGAGAGCAGTACTTC. It is translated as CATSAGGEQYF.

J is TRBJ1-3 and V is TRBV6-5; 9 bases map to TRBD1. V dropped 6 bases and J dropped 4; count of bases not matched to a gene: 4. Germline V gene lookup returns CDR1 MNHEY and CDR2 SVGAGI. There are 14 residues in the CDR3. The CDR3 protein is CASRGQGTGNTIYF. The CDR3 nucleotides are TGTGCCAGCAGGGGACAGGGAACGGGAAACACCATATATTTT.

The rearrangement links TRBV6-1 to TRBJ2-5, with D possibly being TRBD2 (6 bases). CDR3 length: 12 residues. Deletions cut 3 bases from V and 4 bases from J, with 6 bases between. Germline CDR1 and CDR2: MNHNS and SASEGT. CDR3 coding DNA: TGTGCCAGCAGTGAGGAGGGAGAGACCCAGTACTTC. Translating it yields CASSEEGETQYF.

V and J are TRBV7-2 and TRBJ2-5, with TRBD1 matching over 7 bases. The V segment lost 7 bases and the J segment 5 bases; nucleotides outside the gene matches: 7. This CDR3 has 13 residues. Germline V lookup: CDR1 SGHTA, CDR2 FQGNSA. CDR3: CASTQDRIETQYF. Written as DNA, the CDR3 is TGTGCCAGCACCCAGGACAGGATTGAGACCCAGTACTTC. The full variable domain, in which reference TRBV7-2 and TRBJ2-5 provide the parts outside the CDR3, is GAGVSQSPSNKVTEKGKDVELRCDPISGHTALYWYRQSLGQGLEFLIYFQGNSAPDKSGLPSDRFSAERTGGSVSTLTIQRTQQEDSAVYLCASTQDRIETQYFGPGTRLLVL.

This chain links TRBV5-1 with TRBJ2-5; TRBD2 matches at 8 bases. This CDR3 has 14 residues. V shed 1 base and J 5 bases; nucleotides not matched to a gene: 4. CDR1 SGHRS and CDR2 YFSETQ come from the germline V gene. CDR3 residues: CASSLSGGTETQYF. CDR3 bases: TGCGCCAGCAGCTTGTCGGGGGGGACTGAGACCCAGTACTTC.

The rearrangement uses TRBV2 and TRBJ2-2, with no clear D. This CDR3 contains 15 residues. CDR1 and CDR2 (germline): SNHLY, FYNNEI. V lost 7 bases, J lost 2 bases, and 14 bases lay in between. The CDR3 nucleotides read TGTGCCAGCAAGTCGGAGCCGACCAACACCGGGGAGCTGTTTTTT. This sequence encodes CASKSEPTNTGELFF.

The chain has TRBV7-8 and TRBJ2-1, with D unresolved. This CDR3 has 16 amino acids. V lost 1 base to trimming and J lost 5 bases, with 15 bases between them. Germline V gene data show CDR1 as SGHVS and CDR2 as FQNEAQ. Here the CDR3 reads CASSLVYSATDNEQFF. The DNA for the CDR3 is TGTGCCAGCAGCTTAGTATACTCCGCAACGGACAATGAGCAGTTCTTC.

This clone has only a few counts. The chain employs TRBV3-1 (or the pseudogene TRBV3-2) and TRBJ1-3; possible D gene TRBD1, 5 bases. Germline-derived CDR1 and CDR2 are LGHDT and YNNKEL (reference sequence). V gave up 0 bases and J gave up 0 bases, with 18 bases separating them. The CDR3 is made up of 19 amino acids. CDR3 in DNA: TGTGCCAGCAGCCAAGATCCCTCTGACAGAACATTCTCTGGAAACACCATATATTTT. Its protein is CASSQDPSDRTFSGNTIYF.

The chain couples TRBV3-1 (or the pseudogene TRBV3-2) to TRBJ2-5, with D unclear. This CDR3 is 10 amino acids long. Germline CDR1 is LGHDT and CDR2 is YNNKEL (reference sequence). V was pared by 8 bases and J by 5 bases, with 6 bases between. The CDR3 protein is CASLSETQYF. The CDR3, as DNA: TGTGCCAGCCTTTCTGAGACCCAGTACTTC.

The chain carries TRBV6-1 and TRBJ1-5; no clear D. The CDR3 loop spans 15 amino acids. Germline lookup yields CDR1 MNHNS and CDR2 SASEGT. V was trimmed by 1 base and J by 2 bases, leaving 9 bases between them. The CDR3 sequence: CASSEDTGGNQPQHF. In DNA, the CDR3 is TGTGCCAGCAGTGAAGACACCGGGGGCAATCAGCCCCAGCATTTT.

This CDR3 reads CASSHGQELLDIQYF. The CDR3 DNA is TGTGCCAGCAGCCATGGACAGGAGTTATTGGACATTCAGTACTTC. V is TRBV5-4 and J is TRBJ2-4; TRBD1 matches at 7 bases. The J segment lost 8 bases and the V segment lost 4 bases, leaving 12 bases of the junction unmatched. This CDR3 is built from 15 residues. Germline CDR1 SGHNT, CDR2 YYREEE (reference sequence).

CDR3 in DNA: TGTGCCAGCAGCTTCCGGGACAGGGGCTCAAACACTGAAGCTTTCTTT. Translating it yields CASSFRDRGSNTEAFF. This chain links TRBV7-8 with TRBJ1-1; 10 bases map to TRBD1. The CDR3 contains 16 residues. Per germline, CDR1 SGHVS and CDR2 FQNEAQ. The V segment lost 3 bases and the J segment 2 bases; nucleotides outside the gene matches: 6.

This chain links TRBV6-6 with TRBJ1-2, with D perhaps matching TRBD1 (5 bases). CDR1 and CDR2 from the germline V gene are MNHNY and SVGAGI (reference sequence). V lost 7 bases and J lost 2, with 17 bases in between. This CDR3 spans 15 amino acids. The CDR3 DNA is TGTGCCAGCACTCACCCGGGACTGACAAACTATGGCTACACCTTC. Translated: CASTHPGLTNYGYTF.

This sequence joins TRBV7-2 and TRBJ1-2; 7 nucleotides match TRBD1. The CDR3 is 16 amino acids. Germline loops: CDR1 SGHTA, CDR2 FQGNSA. J was trimmed by 8 bases and V by 0 bases; bases with no gene match: 12. In nucleotides, the CDR3 is TGTGCCAGCAGCTTAGCCCCGACAGGGCCAATCAACGGCTACACCTTC. This codes for CASSLAPTGPINGYTF.

The chain carries TRBV27 and TRBJ1-2, with D possibly being TRBD1 (6 bases). The CDR3 consists of 14 residues. The germline gives CDR1 MNHEY, CDR2 SMNVEV (reference sequence). The V gene lost 4 bases and the J gene lost 8 bases, with 17 bases spanning the gap. In DNA form, the CDR3 reads TGTGCCAGCAGTTCAATACAGGGATTCGGAGGCTACACCTTC. It is translated as CASSSIQGFGGYTF.

The genes are TRBV18 and TRBJ2-3; 7 bases map to TRBD1. V shed 3 bases and J 0 bases; nucleotides not matched to a gene: 6. This CDR3 region has 16 residues. Per the germline V gene, CDR1 is KGHSH and CDR2 is LQKENI. The CDR3 DNA reads TGTGCCAGCTCACCGAGGAGACAGGGTAGCACAGATACGCAGTATTTT. It specifies CASSPRRQGSTDTQYF.

V gene TRBV11-2 combines with J gene TRBJ1-6, with D possibly TRBD1 on 6 matching bases. CDR3 size: 15 residues. CDR1 is SGHAT, CDR2 FQNNGV, per germline. V was clipped by 6 bases and J by 7 bases, with 16 bases between them. CDR3 amino acids: CASSATQGGNSPLHF. CDR3 nucleotide sequence: TGTGCCAGCAGTGCGACACAGGGTGGAAATTCACCCCTCCACTTT.

This chain joins TRBV10-1 and TRBJ1-5; weak D call: TRBD1 (6 bases). Germline V gives CDR1 WNHNN, CDR2 SYGVQD (reference sequence). CDR3 length: 15 amino acids. The V end was cut by 5 bases, the J end by 2 bases, with 13 bases between. The CDR3 loop reads CASSTGPPGNQPQHF. The CDR3 DNA follows: TGCGCCAGCAGTACAGGGCCCCCGGGCAATCAGCCCCAGCATTTT.